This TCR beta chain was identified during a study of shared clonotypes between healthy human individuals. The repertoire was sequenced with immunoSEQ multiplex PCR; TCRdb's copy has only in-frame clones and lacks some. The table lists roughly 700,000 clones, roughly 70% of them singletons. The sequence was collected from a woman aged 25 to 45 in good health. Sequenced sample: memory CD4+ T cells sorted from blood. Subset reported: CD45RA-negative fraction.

This CDR3 is CASSLFAENLAGTRDTQYF. The CDR3, as DNA: TGTGCCAGCAGTTTATTTGCCGAGAATTTAGCGGGTACTCGTGATACGCAGTATTTT. The rearrangement uses TRBV28 and TRBJ2-3; 7 nucleotides agree with TRBD2. Germline V gives CDR1 MDHEN, CDR2 SYDVKM. V shed 1 base and J 6 bases; nucleotides not matched to a gene: 19. The CDR3 runs to 19 residues.